Here is one TCR delta chain with its context. This clone's antigen is unknown. Within one base of it there is no much larger clone, and no base qualities were kept. This entry belongs to a study of Vδ1+ human thymocytes (dated by TCRdb to between 2018 and 2020). Describing the broader study: mRNA-level TRG and TRD CDR3 repertoires of highly purified Vdelta1+ thymocytes from young children were characterised as a data resource. Earlier work had validated the multiplex-based CDR3 amplicon strategy against 5'RACE-based methods for generating CDR3 amplicons.

RNA was isolated using the RNeasy mini kit, and reverse transcription was performed with Superscript III. To generate the CDR3 amplicons, a multiplex PCR was run using pooled V-gene forward primers together with a constant-region reverse primer that carried Illumina adaptor overhangs. Amplicons were gel-purified, then indexed with Nextera index primers over around 8 extra PCR cycles and purified with AMPure XP beads. The libraries were sequenced on an Illumina MiSeq using paired-end 250 bp reads, dual indexing and a 20% PhiX spike-in. Per the authors' processing: FastQC was used to quality check the reads, while ea-utils fastq-join merged the TRG read pairs. IMGT/HighV-QUEST was used to annotate sequences, retaining only productive sequences with an unambiguous V-gene assignment, and each clonotype was defined by an identical CDR3 sequence. For downstream analysis, the tools were VDJtools 1.1.1, tcR 2.2.3, Treemap and vegan Shannon diversity in R 3.4.4. TCRdb reran clone calling on the public reads with CATT; rows sharing one DNA sequence were then combined. The V and J calls here are based on TCRdb, not the publication. The sample includes tens of thousands of delta-chain clones, with roughly 29% observed a single time. Roughly 1.5% of the sample is taken by the ten largest.

Paper-wide results and their limitations: About 21% of thymic TRD sequences were found to be Vdelta2 (and few were Vdelta3) despite high sort purity, in contrast to peripheral blood Vdelta1+ controls. Numerous TRG clonotypes were shared among donors (up to roughly 7x10^3), while TRD repertoires were essentially private (a maximum of roughly 100 shared). The use of highly purified populations and single-cell validation was advised by the authors, since misinterpretation of bulk repertoire data could be caused by unexpected Vdelta2 sequences. Donors did not cluster by age or sex, so the analyses were not stratified by age or sex. Thymic TRG and TRD repertoires appeared highly polyclonal with Gaussian CDR3 length distributions, unlike oligoclonal peripheral blood repertoires.

Thymic samples were depleted of alphabeta T cells, then CD3+ TCRVdelta1+ TCRVdelta2- thymocytes were FACS-sorted. The purity of the sorted Vdelta1+ thymocytes fell between about 96% and 99.6%. The thymic specimens were obtained from about 8 paediatric patients, aged roughly 5 days to 16 months, who were having corrective cardiac surgery. Thymic tissue was dispersed and mononuclear cells isolated on a Histopaque-1077 density gradient. The staining antibodies were anti-TCRVdelta1 clone TS8.2, anti-TCRVdelta2 clone B6, anti-CD3 clone HIT3a and anti-TCRalphabeta clone IP26. CDR1 and CDR2 were assigned from the germline V gene as TSWWSYY and QGS. Here V drops 2 bases and J drops 3 bases, and the junction holds 17 bases not matched to any gene. The CDR3 holds 19 amino acids from the cysteine to the phenylalanine. The read is trimmed to its CDR3 DNA, 57 bases read in frame from base 1.

This chain joins TRDV1 to TRDJ1; a stretch of 8 junction bases matches TRDD3. The sequenced sample was Vdelta1+ gamma-delta thymocytes from the thymus. The cell subset or site label for this specimen denotes: FACS-sorted CD3+ TCRalphabeta- TCRVdelta1+ TCRVdelta2- thymocytes. The clonotype comes from a boy younger than two who had congenital heart surgery. The CDR3 sequence is CALGETPGRLGVPSDKLIF. The base sequence is TGTGCTCTTGGGGAAACCCCAGGGAGACTGGGGGTTCCTTCCGATAAACTCATCTTT.